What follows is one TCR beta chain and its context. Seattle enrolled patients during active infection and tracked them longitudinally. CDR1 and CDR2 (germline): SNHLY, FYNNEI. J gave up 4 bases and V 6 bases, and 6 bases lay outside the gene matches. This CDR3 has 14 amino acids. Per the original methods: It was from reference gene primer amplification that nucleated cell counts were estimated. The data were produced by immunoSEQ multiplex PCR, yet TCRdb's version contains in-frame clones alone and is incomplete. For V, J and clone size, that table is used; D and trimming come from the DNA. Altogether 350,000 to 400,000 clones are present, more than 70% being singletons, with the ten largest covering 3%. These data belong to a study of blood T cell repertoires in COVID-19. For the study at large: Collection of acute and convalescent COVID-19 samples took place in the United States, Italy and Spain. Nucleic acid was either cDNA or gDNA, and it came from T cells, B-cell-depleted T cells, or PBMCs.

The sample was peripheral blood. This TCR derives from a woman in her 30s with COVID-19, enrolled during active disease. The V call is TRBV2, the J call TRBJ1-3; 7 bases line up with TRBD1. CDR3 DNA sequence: TGTGCCAGCAGGCAGGGGGTTGACGGAAACACCATATATTTT. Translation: CASRQGVDGNTIYF.